The 5 T cell receptor beta chains below come from one sample, sequenced in a study of cytomegalovirus exposure and HLA in healthy donors. PCR employed 60 Vbeta and 13 Jbeta primers. Profiled with immunoSEQ multiplex PCR; TCRdb holds only in-frame clones, not every one. Counted here are about 110,000 clones, 70% to 80% occurring once; the ten biggest clones make up about 0.8%. Sequences were obtained from PBMCs. The source of these receptors is a boy aged 5-17 years in good health and CMV-seronegative.

The chain links TRBV5-1 to TRBJ2-1, with a weak D call TRBD2 (6 bases). V lost 2 bases, J lost 4 bases, and 13 bases lay in between. The CDR3 contains 15 residues. Germline CDR1 is SGHRS and CDR2 is YFSETQ. Here the CDR3 reads CASSLGDWGYNEQFF. CDR3 DNA: TGCGCCAGCAGCTTAGGGGACTGGGGTTACAATGAGCAGTTCTTC.

This chain joins TRBV7-9 and TRBJ1-2; no clear D gene. The CDR3 contains 14 residues. The ends were cut back, 5 bases at V and 7 bases at J, with 17 bases in the middle. The V gene's germline CDR1 is SEHNR and CDR2 FQNEAQ (reference sequence). As DNA, the CDR3 is TGTGCCAGCAGCCAAACCCCCCGGGGAGGTGGCTACACCTTC. This sequence encodes CASSQTPRGGGYTF.

The rearrangement links TRBV12-1 to TRBJ2-7; the table calls TRBD1, which could not be checked here. TRBV12-1 is designated a pseudogene. The CDR3 sequence is 12 residues long. The CDR3 spells CASSASSYEQYF. DNA of the CDR3: TGTGCCAGCAGCGCCAGCTCCTACGAGCAGTACTTC.

V is TRBV4-1 and J is TRBJ2-1; the D gene is possibly TRBD2 (6 bases). The ends were cut back, 0 bases at V and 6 bases at J, with 21 bases in the middle. Per the germline V gene, CDR1 is MGHRA and CDR2 is YSYEKL. This CDR3 region has 18 residues. The CDR3 bases are TGCGCCAGCAGCCAAGACCCACCGGGGGAGGAGGCCCTCAATGAGCAGTTCTTC. Its protein product is CASSQDPPGEEALNEQFF.

This clone was seen only a few times. The rearrangement links TRBV30 to TRBJ1-6; 10 bases fit TRBD1. The CDR3 runs 14 residues. Looked up from germline, CDR1 is GTSNPN and CDR2 is SVGIG (reference sequence). The junction had 6 bases not matched to a gene; V was cut back by 5 bases and J by 8 bases. In nucleotides, the CDR3 is TGTGCCTGGGAGCTGGGACAGGGGTATTCACCCCTCCACTTT. Protein: CAWELGQGYSPLHF. Full variable domain (missing parts from reference TRBV30 and TRBJ1-6): SQTIHQWPATLVQPVGSPLSLECTVEGTSNPNLYWYRQAAGRGLQLLFYSVGIGQISSEVPQNLSASRPQDRQFILSSKKLLLSDSGFYLCAWELGQGYSPLHFGNGTRLTVT.